Presented here are 27 T cell receptor beta chains from one specimen sequenced in a study of T cells in Graves' hyperthyroidism and ophthalmopathy. TCR beta CDR3 regions were amplified from RNA transcripts. The TCR CDR3 first-round RT-PCR relied on the HTBI primer set. TCRdb re-called the multiplex PCR reads through MiXCR, storing one row per CDR3 protein. The profile shows about 640,000 distinct CDR3 sequences, more than 20% of them singletons. Sequencing was done on a sample of blood. Receptor source: a man aged 25 to 40 with Graves' ophthalmopathy.

This clonotype has at least ten counts. V gene TRBV2 combines with J gene TRBJ2-5; D is unresolved. This CDR3 is built from 11 residues. Per germline, CDR1 SNHLY and CDR2 FYNNEI. Between the trimmed V and J ends, which lost 2 bases and 5 bases, there was a span of 3 bases. CDR3 nucleotide sequence: TGTGCCAGCAGTGAATGGGAGACCCAGTACTTC. This encodes CASSEWETQYF. The whole variable domain, remainder taken from reference TRBV2 and TRBJ2-5, is EPEVTQTPSHQVTQMGQEVILRCVPISNHLYFYWYRQILGQKVEFLVSFYNNEISEKSEIFDDQFSVERPDGSNFTLKIRSTKLEDSAMYFCASSEWETQYFGPGTRLLVL.

The J gene is TRBJ1-2, the V gene TRBV10-3; the D gene is possibly TRBD1 (5 bases). V gave up 2 bases and J gave up 3 bases, with 10 bases separating them. Germline V CDR1 and CDR2: ENHRY, SYGVKD. The CDR3 sequence is 14 residues long. In DNA form, the CDR3 reads TGTGCCATCAGTGAGGGGAGACAGTACTATGGCTACACCTTC. Amino acid sequence: CAISEGRQYYGYTF.

This rearrangement joins TRBV6-6 to TRBJ1-4; D may be TRBD1 (5 bases). The CDR3 loop spans 18 amino acids. The germline CDR1 and CDR2 sequences are MNHNY and SVGAGI (reference sequence). The V end was cut by 0 bases, the J end by 3 bases, with 17 bases between. CDR3 sequence: CASSYSTTPGRANEKLFF. The CDR3 DNA reads TGTGCCAGCAGTTACTCAACCACTCCGGGACGGGCTAATGAAAAACTGTTTTTT.

This clonotype showed up many times. The chain carries TRBV28 and TRBJ2-2, with 11 bases aligning to TRBD2. This CDR3 has 15 amino acids. Germline CDR1 reads MDHEN; CDR2 reads SYDVKM. The V segment lost 3 bases and the J segment 4 bases; nucleotides outside the gene matches: 1. The CDR3 sequence: CASSFLAGGTGELFF. The CDR3, as DNA: TGTGCCAGCAGTTTCCTAGCGGGAGGCACCGGGGAGCTGTTTTTT.

This clonotype was counted ten times or more. For the CDR3, the DNA is TGTGCCAGCGGTCGGGACTGGGGCTCCTACAATGAGCAGTTCTTC. The encoded protein is CASGRDWGSYNEQFF. The chain carries TRBV2 and TRBJ2-1, with D tentatively TRBD2 (6 bases). The CDR3 is 15 residues long. V was clipped by 8 bases and J by 0 bases, with 14 bases between them. From germline, CDR1 is SNHLY and CDR2 FYNNEI.

There are many counts of this clonotype. The CDR3 loop is CASSLYRTGVQPQHF. CDR3 DNA: TGTGCCAGCAGTTTATATAGGACAGGGGTTCAGCCCCAGCATTTT. This chain links TRBV28 with TRBJ1-5; 9 nucleotides line up with TRBD1. Germline V CDR1 and CDR2: MDHEN, SYDVKM. The CDR3 sequence is 15 residues long. The V gene end was trimmed by 1 base and the J gene end by 6 bases; junction bases not matched to a gene: 4. Using reference TRBV28 and TRBJ1-5 for the parts outside the CDR3, the full variable domain is DVKVTQSSRYLVKRTGEKVFLECVQDMDHENMFWYRQDPGLGLRLIYFSYDVKMKEKGDIPEGYSVSREKKERFSLILESASTNQTSMYLCASSLYRTGVQPQHFGDGTRLSIL.

This clonotype appeared many times. CDR3 sequence reads: CASNSGSSYNEQFF. In DNA, the CDR3 is TGTGCCAGCAATTCGGGAAGCTCCTACAATGAGCAGTTCTTC. The chain has TRBV9 and TRBJ2-1; D possibly corresponds to TRBD2 (5 bases). CDR1 SGDLS and CDR2 YYNGEE come from the germline V gene. The CDR3 sequence is 14 residues long. Trimming took 6 bases from V and 0 from J, leaving 10 bases between them.

The chain combines TRBV5-6 with TRBJ2-3; D not resolved. Germline V gene data show CDR1 as SGHDT and CDR2 as YYEEEE. CDR3 length: 14 residues. V gave up 1 base and J gave up 4 bases, with 10 bases separating them. Here the CDR3 reads CASSLKIPADTQYF. In DNA, the CDR3 is TGTGCCAGCAGCTTGAAAATACCCGCAGATACGCAGTATTTT.

This sequence joins TRBV5-1 and TRBJ2-1; 10 positions agree with TRBD2. CDR1 and CDR2 from the germline V gene are SGHRS and YFSETQ. Trimming cost V 0 bases and J 5 bases; bases outside gene matches: 2. This CDR3 contains 15 residues. CDR3 amino acids: CASSLAAGGHNEQFF. As DNA, the CDR3 is TGCGCCAGCAGCTTGGCAGCGGGAGGGCACAATGAGCAGTTCTTC. Supplemented by reference TRBV5-1 and TRBJ2-1, the full variable domain reads KAGVTQTPRYLIKTRGQQVTLSCSPISGHRSVSWYQQTPGQGLQFLFEYFSETQRNKGNFPGRFSGRQFSNSRSEMNVSTLELGDSALYLCASSLAAGGHNEQFFGPGTRLTVL.

The J gene is TRBJ2-1, the V gene TRBV19, with TRBD2 as a possible D gene (6 bases). Germline lookup yields CDR1 LNHDA and CDR2 SQIVND (reference sequence). The CDR3 is 15 amino acids. V was pared by 7 bases and J by 0 bases, with 13 bases between. CDR3 nucleotides: TGTGCCAGTACCCCAGCGGGTTCCTCCTACAATGAGCAGTTCTTC. Translation: CASTPAGSSYNEQFF.

This clonotype was counted ten times or more. The chain carries TRBV5-1 and TRBJ2-3, with a weak D call TRBD2 (6 bases). V was clipped by 5 bases and J by 0 bases, with 16 bases between them. The CDR3 spans 16 residues. Germline V gives CDR1 SGHRS, CDR2 YFSETQ. In DNA form, the CDR3 reads TGCGCCAGCAGATCAGCGGGCCCAGCGAGCACAGATACGCAGTATTTT. Translation gives CASRSAGPASTDTQYF.

This chain uses TRBV19 with TRBJ2-3, with TRBD2 identical over 9 bases. With V trimmed by 6 bases and J by 2 bases, 6 bases remained unmatched. The length of the CDR3 is 15 residues. Germline CDR1 LNHDA, CDR2 SQIVND (reference sequence). The CDR3 is CASSSLAGPTDTQYF. CDR3 DNA sequence: TGTGCCAGTAGCTCGCTAGCGGGACCCACAGATACGCAGTATTTT. Looking up the rest from reference TRBV19 and TRBJ2-3 gives the full variable domain: DGGITQSPKYLFRKEGQNVTLSCEQNLNHDAMYWYRQDPGQGLRLIYYSQIVNDFQKGDIAEGYSVSREKKESFPLTVTSAQKNPTAFYLCASSSLAGPTDTQYFGPGTRLTVL.

This chain links TRBV12-3 or TRBV12-4 with TRBJ1-3, with D hard to call. V lost 3 bases, J lost 2 bases, and 8 bases lay in between. The CDR3 extends over 14 amino acids. The CDR3 protein is CASSFEGTGNTIYF. The CDR3 bases are TGTGCCAGCAGTTTTGAGGGCACTGGAAACACCATATATTTT.

This clonotype was seen a few times. The genes are TRBV7-2 and TRBJ2-5; no reliable D call. Germline assignment: CDR1 SGHTA and CDR2 FQGNSA. This CDR3 comprises 14 residues. The ends were cut back, 5 bases at V and 2 bases at J, with 12 bases in the middle. CDR3 residues: CASSRIGKQETQYF. For the CDR3, the DNA is TGTGCCAGCAGCCGAATTGGTAAACAAGAGACCCAGTACTTC.

This clonotype has more than one count but fewer than ten. The rearrangement uses TRBV6-1 and TRBJ2-7; a possible D gene is TRBD2 (5 bases). The ends were cut back, 0 bases at V and 4 bases at J, with 10 bases in the middle. The CDR3 consists of 14 residues. Per germline, CDR1 MNHNS and CDR2 SASEGT. Here the CDR3 reads CASSEAGGSYEQYF. The CDR3 coding sequence is TGTGCCAGCAGTGAAGCGGGCGGGTCTTACGAGCAGTACTTC.

This chain links TRBV4-2 with TRBJ1-1; no reliable D call. Trimming removed 0 bases from V and 3 bases from J, with 5 bases in between. Germline CDR1 reads LGHNA; CDR2 reads YNFKEQ. This CDR3 comprises 13 residues. CDR3 DNA sequence: TGTGCCAGCAGCCAAGATTGGGACACTGAAGCTTTCTTT. This translates into CASSQDWDTEAFF.

The gene calls are TRBV6-1 and TRBJ2-6; D is unclear. Germline V CDR1 and CDR2: MNHNS, SASEGT. The length of the CDR3 is 15 residues. Trimming cost V 8 bases and J 2 bases, with 13 bases left between them. CDR3 DNA: TGTGCCAGCTGGTCCGGAGACGCTGGGGCCAACGTCCTGACTTTC. It encodes CASWSGDAGANVLTF.

This clonotype was observed at least ten times. This chain uses TRBV28 with TRBJ1-1, with unresolved D. Trimming removed 9 bases from V and 1 base from J, with 6 bases in between. Germline CDR1 MDHEN, CDR2 SYDVKM. CDR3 size: 11 residues. CDR3 in DNA: TGTGCCAGTACTTGGAACACTGAAGCTTTCTTT. Residues: CASTWNTEAFF.

This clonotype was observed a handful of times. The chain is built from TRBV7-2 and TRBJ2-7; the D is unclear. The CDR3 contains 11 residues. Trimming left V 3 bases short and J 6 bases short, with 6 bases between. From germline, CDR1 is SGHTA and CDR2 FQGNSA. In DNA, the CDR3 is TGTGCCAGCAGCTTTGTGGGCGAGCAGTACTTC. It specifies CASSFVGEQYF.

This clonotype was observed a single time. A much larger clone differs by one base, so this may be a read error. The chain couples TRBV7-9 to TRBJ2-1; the match to TRBD1 covers 7 bases. The CDR3 runs 16 residues. The germline CDR1 and CDR2 sequences are SEHNR and FQNEAQ (reference sequence). CDR3 in amino acids: CANSPRTGSSYNEQFF. Here the CDR3 DNA reads TGTGCCAACAGCCCTCGGACAGGCAGCTCCTACAATGAGCAGTTCTTC.

In this sample, this clonotype turned up many times. The chain recombines TRBV20-1 with TRBJ2-7; D gene uncertain. CDR3 length: 12 residues. V was pared by 2 bases and J by 3 bases, with 8 bases between. CDR1 is DFQATT and CDR2 is SNEGSKA in the germline V gene (reference sequence). The CDR3 region has the DNA TGCAGTGCTAGACCGCTCATCTACGAGCAGTACTTC. As protein: CSARPLIYEQYF.

This clonotype was recorded a few times. CDR3 bases: TGCAGTGCTAGAGTACCAAATCTCTACGAGCAGTACTTC. The encoded protein is CSARVPNLYEQYF. The gene calls are TRBV20-1 and TRBJ2-7; D ambiguous. CDR1 is DFQATT and CDR2 is SNEGSKA in the germline V gene (reference sequence). Between the trimmed V and J ends, which lost 1 base and 3 bases, there was a span of 10 bases. This CDR3 comprises 13 residues.

In regard to this clonotype: A read error is possible here, since a much larger clone lies one base away. V usage is TRBV28 and J usage is TRBJ1-2; tentatively, D is TRBD1 (5 bases). This CDR3 comprises 14 residues. Trimming shortened V by 6 bases and J by 2 bases, and 13 bases separated the two germline ends. Germline V lookup: CDR1 MDHEN, CDR2 SYDVKM. The CDR3 DNA reads TGTGCCAGCAGGATGACAGAGGCCAACTATGGCTACACCTTC. Its protein product is CASRMTEANYGYTF.

This rearrangement joins TRBV4-1 to TRBJ1-1; D gene ambiguous. V lost 2 bases to trimming and J lost 0 bases, with 16 bases between them. CDR3 length: 17 residues. Germline lookup yields CDR1 MGHRA and CDR2 YSYEKL. The CDR3: CASSQTNAGLLNTEAFF. The CDR3 nucleotides are TGCGCCAGCAGCCAAACGAACGCGGGCCTTTTGAACACTGAAGCTTTCTTT.

J is TRBJ1-5 and V is TRBV18, with 10 bases lining up with TRBD1. The CDR3 is made up of 18 amino acids. Germline CDR1 KGHSH, CDR2 LQKENI. The V gene end was trimmed by 0 bases and the J gene end by 6 bases; junction bases not matched to a gene: 11. The CDR3 sequence is CASSPPWTGGGDPQPQHF. The CDR3 DNA reads as TGTGCCAGCTCACCACCGTGGACAGGGGGGGGAGACCCTCAGCCCCAGCATTTT.

A few counts support this clonotype. This chain joins TRBV9 and TRBJ1-1; perhaps TRBD1 as D (5 bases). CDR1 is SGDLS and CDR2 is YYNGEE in the germline V gene. Trimming left V 3 bases short and J 3 bases short, with 12 bases between. The CDR3 covers 14 residues. CDR3 residues: CASSEIAGHTEAFF. The CDR3, as DNA: TGTGCCAGCAGCGAAATAGCGGGGCACACTGAAGCTTTCTTT.

The rearrangement joins TRBV27 to TRBJ2-1; D not certain. Germline CDR1 reads MNHEY; CDR2 reads SMNVEV (reference sequence). The CDR3 is made up of 12 amino acids. Trimming took off 6 bases at V and 8 bases at J, with 11 bases between the two ends. CDR3 bases: TGTGCCAGCAGCCAACACGGGTATGAGCAGTTCTTC. It yields the protein CASSQHGYEQFF.